This TCR beta chain was captured in a study of blood T cells in healthy people across ages. Study-level findings and limits: PBMC samples, being unsorted, prevented any conclusive comparison of naive and antigen-experienced cells.

Sample-barcoded 5' priming and a J-beta primer mix drove a second PCR of about 7 to 12 cycles. TCRdb called the 5' RACE reads again in MiXCR, with one record for every CDR3 protein. Of around 800,000 distinct CDR3 sequences in the sample, 40% to 50% were seen once. Germline lookup yields CDR1 MGHRA and CDR2 YSYEKL. V shed 4 bases, J shed 5 bases, and the junction held 4 bases outside the gene matches. This CDR3 has 14 amino acids. Each of the donors had ten milliliters of peripheral blood drawn into EDTA-treated Vacutainer tubes. This clonotype has more than one count but fewer than ten. The target antigen is unknown.

The sequencing sample was made of blood. The rearrangement links TRBV4-1 to TRBJ2-4; 8 bases fit TRBD1. The clonotype was recovered from a man in his fifties or sixties in good health. As DNA, the CDR3 is TGCGCCAGCAGCCTAGTGACAGGGGAAAACATTCAGTACTTC. Amino acids: CASSLVTGENIQYF.